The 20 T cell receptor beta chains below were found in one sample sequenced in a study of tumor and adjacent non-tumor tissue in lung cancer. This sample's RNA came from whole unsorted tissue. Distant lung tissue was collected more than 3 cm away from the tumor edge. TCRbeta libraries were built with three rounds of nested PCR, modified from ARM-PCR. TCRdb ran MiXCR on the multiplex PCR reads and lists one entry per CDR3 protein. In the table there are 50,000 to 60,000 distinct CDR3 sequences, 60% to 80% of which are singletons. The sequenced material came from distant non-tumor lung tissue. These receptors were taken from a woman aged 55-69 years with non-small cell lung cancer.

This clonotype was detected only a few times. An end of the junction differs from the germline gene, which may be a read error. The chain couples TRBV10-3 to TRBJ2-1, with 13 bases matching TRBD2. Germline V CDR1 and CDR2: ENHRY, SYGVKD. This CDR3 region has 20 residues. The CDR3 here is CAISEREGTSGTLTYNGQFF. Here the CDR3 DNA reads TGTGCCATCAGTGAGCGGGAGGGGACTAGCGGGACCTTAACCTACAATGGGCAGTTCTTC.

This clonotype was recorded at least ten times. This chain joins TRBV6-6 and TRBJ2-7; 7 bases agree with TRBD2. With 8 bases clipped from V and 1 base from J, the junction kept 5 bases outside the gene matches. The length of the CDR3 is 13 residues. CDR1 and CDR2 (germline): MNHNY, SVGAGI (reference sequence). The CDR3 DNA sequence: TGTGCCAGCTCCCGGGAGGTGTCCTACGAGCAGTACTTC. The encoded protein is CASSREVSYEQYF.

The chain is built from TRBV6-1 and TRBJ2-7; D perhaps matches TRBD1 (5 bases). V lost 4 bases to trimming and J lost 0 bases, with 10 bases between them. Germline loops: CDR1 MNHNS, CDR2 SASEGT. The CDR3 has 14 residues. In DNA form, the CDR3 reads TGTGCCAGCAGTGGGAGACAGCTCTCCTACGAGCAGTACTTC. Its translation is CASSGRQLSYEQYF.

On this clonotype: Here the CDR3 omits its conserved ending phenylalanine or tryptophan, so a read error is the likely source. The CDR3 DNA reads as TGCAGTGCTAGAGACCGTCTGGGAATTGAAGCTTTCTCT. It codes for CSARDRLGIEAFS. The rearrangement joins TRBV20-1 to TRBJ1-1, with unresolved D. Deletions cut 0 bases from V and 7 bases from J, with 12 bases between. The CDR3 runs to 13 residues. CDR1 is DFQATT, CDR2 SNEGSKA, per germline (reference sequence).

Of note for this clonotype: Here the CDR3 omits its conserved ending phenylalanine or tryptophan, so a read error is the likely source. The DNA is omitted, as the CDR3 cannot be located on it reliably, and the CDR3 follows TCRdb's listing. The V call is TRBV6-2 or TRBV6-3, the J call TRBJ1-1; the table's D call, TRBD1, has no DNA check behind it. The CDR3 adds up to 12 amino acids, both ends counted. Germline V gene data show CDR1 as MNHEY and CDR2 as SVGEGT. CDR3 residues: CASSIGAGEAFL.

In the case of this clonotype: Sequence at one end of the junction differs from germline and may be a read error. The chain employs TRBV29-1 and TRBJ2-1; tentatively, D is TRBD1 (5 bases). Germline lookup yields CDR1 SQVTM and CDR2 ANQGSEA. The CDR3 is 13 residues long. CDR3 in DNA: TGCAGCGTGAAGGGGCAGGGTAACGATGAACAGTTCTTC. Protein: CSVKGQGNDEQFF.

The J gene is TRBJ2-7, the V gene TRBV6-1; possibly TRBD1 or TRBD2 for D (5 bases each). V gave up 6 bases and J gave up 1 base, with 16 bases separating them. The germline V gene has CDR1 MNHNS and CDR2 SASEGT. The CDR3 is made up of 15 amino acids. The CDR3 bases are TGTGCCAGCAGCCGAGGGGTAGATCCTTCCTACGAGCAGTACTTC. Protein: CASSRGVDPSYEQYF.

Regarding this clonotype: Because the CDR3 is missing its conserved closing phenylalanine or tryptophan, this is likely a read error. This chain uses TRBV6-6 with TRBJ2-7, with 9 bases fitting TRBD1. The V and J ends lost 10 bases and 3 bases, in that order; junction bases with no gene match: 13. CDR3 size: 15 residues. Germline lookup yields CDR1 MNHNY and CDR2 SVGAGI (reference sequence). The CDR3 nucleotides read TGTGCCAACTGTCGCCAGACAGGGGGAGACTACGAGCAGTACTTA. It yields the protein CANCRQTGGDYEQYL.

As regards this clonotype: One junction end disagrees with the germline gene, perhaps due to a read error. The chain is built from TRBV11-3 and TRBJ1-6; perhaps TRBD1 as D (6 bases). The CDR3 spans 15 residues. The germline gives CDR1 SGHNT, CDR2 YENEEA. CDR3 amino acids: CASSLEDRYNSLPHF. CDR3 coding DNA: TGTGCCAGCAGTTTAGAGGACAGATATAATTCACTCCCCCACTTT.

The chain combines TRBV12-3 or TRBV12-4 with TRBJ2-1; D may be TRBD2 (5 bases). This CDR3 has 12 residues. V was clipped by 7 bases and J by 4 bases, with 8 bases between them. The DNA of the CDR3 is TGTGCCAGCAAACTAGAGTACAATGAGCAGTTCTTC. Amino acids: CASKLEYNEQFF.

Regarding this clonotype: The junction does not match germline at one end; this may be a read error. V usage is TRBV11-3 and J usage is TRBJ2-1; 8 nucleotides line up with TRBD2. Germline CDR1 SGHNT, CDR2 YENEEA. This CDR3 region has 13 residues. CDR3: CACSLVGRGDAFF. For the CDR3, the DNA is TGTGCCTGCAGCCTAGTGGGGCGGGGGGATGCGTTCTTC.

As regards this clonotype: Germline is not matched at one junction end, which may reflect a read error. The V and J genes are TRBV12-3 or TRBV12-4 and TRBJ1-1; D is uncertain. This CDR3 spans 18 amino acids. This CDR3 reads CTSSPPGGQTFMNIEAFF. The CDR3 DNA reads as TGTACCAGCAGTCCCCCGGGTGGGCAGACCTTTATGAACATTGAAGCTTTCTTT.

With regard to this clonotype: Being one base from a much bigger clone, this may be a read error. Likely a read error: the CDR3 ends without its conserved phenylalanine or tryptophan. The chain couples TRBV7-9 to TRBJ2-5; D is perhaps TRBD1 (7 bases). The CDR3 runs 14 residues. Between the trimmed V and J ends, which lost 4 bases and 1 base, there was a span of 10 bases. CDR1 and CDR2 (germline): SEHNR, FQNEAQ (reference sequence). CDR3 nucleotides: TGTGCCAGCAGCTCAGGGGGGAGCCAAGAGACCCAGTACTTA. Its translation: CASSSGGSQETQYL.

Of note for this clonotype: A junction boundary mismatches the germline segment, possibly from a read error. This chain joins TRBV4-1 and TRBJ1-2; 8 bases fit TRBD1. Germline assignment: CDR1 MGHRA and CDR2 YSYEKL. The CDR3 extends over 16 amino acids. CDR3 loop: CASSPSRAGGLDGYNF. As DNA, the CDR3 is TGCGCCAGCAGCCCCAGCAGGGCAGGGGGCTTAGATGGCTACAACTTC.

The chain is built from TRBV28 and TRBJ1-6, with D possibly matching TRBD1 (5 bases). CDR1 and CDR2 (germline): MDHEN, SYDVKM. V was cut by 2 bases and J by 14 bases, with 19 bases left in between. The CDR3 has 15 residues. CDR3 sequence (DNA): TGTGCCAGCAGTTTAGTAGGACATGGGTGGAGGACCCTCCACTTT. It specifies CASSLVGHGWRTLHF.

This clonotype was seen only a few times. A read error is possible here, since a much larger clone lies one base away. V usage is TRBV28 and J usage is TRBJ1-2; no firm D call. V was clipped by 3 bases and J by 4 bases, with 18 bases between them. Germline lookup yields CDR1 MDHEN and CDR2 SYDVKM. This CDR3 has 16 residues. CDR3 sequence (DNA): TGTGCCAGCAGTTTCCCTTCGGAGACATACCTCTATGGCTACACCTTC. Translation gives CASSFPSETYLYGYTF.

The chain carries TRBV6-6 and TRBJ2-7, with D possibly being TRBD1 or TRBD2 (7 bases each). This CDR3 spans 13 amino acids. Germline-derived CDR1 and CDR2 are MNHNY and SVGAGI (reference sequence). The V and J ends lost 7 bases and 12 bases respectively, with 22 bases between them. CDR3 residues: CASTPGGAYERYF. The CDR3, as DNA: TGTGCCAGCACTCCAGGGGGGGCCTACGAACGGTACTTC.

The CDR3 here is CASSWQGRVTDTQHF. CDR3 nucleotides: TGCGCCAGCAGCTGGCAGGGACGGGTCACAGATACGCAGCATTTT. The chain couples TRBV5-1 to TRBJ2-3, with D tentatively TRBD1 (5 bases). Judging by the DNA end, TRBJ1-5 fits better; the J call may be wrong. This CDR3 contains 15 residues. Germline CDR1 SGHRS, CDR2 YFSETQ.

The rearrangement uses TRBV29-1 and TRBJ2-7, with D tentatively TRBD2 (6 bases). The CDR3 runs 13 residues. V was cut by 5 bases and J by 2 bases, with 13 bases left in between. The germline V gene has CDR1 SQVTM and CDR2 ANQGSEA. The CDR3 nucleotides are TGCAGCGTTTCGGCGGGGACCACCTACGAGCAGTACTTC. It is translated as CSVSAGTTYEQYF.

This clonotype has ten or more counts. CDR3 in DNA: TGCGCCAGCAGCCAAGAAGTCGCACAGGTGAACACTGAAGCTTTCTTT. Protein product: CASSQEVAQVNTEAFF. The rearrangement links TRBV4-1 to TRBJ1-1; D perhaps matches TRBD1 (5 bases). CDR1 MGHRA and CDR2 YSYEKL come from the germline V gene. V lost 0 bases and J lost 0, with 11 bases in between. This CDR3 has 16 residues.